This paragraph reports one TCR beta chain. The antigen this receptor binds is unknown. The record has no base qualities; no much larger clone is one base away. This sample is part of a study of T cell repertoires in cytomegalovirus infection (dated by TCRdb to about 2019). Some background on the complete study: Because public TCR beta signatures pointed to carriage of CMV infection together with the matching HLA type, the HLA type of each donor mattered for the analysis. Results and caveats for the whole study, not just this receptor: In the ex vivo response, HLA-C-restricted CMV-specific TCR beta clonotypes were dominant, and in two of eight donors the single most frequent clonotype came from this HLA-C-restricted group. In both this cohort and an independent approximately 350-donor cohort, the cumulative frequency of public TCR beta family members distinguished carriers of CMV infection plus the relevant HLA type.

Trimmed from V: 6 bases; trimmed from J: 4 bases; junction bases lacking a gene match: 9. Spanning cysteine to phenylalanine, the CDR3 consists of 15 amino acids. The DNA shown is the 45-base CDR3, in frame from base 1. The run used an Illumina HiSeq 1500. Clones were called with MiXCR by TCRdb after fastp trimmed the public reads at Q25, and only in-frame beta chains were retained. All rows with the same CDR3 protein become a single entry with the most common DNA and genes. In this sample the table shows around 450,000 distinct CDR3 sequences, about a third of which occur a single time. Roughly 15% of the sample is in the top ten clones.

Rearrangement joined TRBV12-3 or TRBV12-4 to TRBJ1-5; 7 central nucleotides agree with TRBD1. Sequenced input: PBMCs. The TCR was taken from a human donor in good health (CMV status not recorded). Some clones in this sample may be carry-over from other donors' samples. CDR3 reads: CASRYTGTVNQPQHF. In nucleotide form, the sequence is TGTGCCAGCAGATACACCGGGACAGTTAATCAGCCCCAGCATTTT.